This T cell receptor beta chain was obtained from a study of T cell responses to AZD1222 COVID-19 vaccine. Whole-study context: Whether given at about 4 or about 12 weeks, second doses were pooled.

Whole-study results and caveats: A rise in Spike-specific TCR breadth and depth followed two AZD1222 doses. Spike as a whole was targeted by vaccine-associated CD4 TCRs, dominant at 160-218 and 743-854.

As concerns this clone: Its antigen is still unknown.

Profiled with immunoSEQ multiplex PCR; TCRdb holds only in-frame clones, not every one. In the table there are some 130,000 clones, about nine tenths of which are singletons. This CDR3 has 16 amino acids. V lost 6 bases to trimming and J lost 0 bases, with 14 bases between them. In germline, CDR1 is MDHEN, CDR2 SYDVKM. Here the sequenced sample was peripheral blood, taken on day 0 of AZD1222 vaccination. The chain joins TRBV28 to TRBJ1-4; D is possibly TRBD1 (6 bases). The clonotype comes from an adult in good health. Here the CDR3 reads CASSQGQRATNEKLFF. CDR3 sequence (DNA): TGTGCCAGCAGCCAAGGACAGAGGGCAACTAATGAAAAACTGTTTTTT. Filled out from reference TRBV28 and TRBJ1-4, the complete variable domain reads DVKVTQSSRYLVKRTGEKVFLECVQDMDHENMFWYRQDPGLGLRLIYFSYDVKMKEKGDIPEGYSVSREKKERFSLILESASTNQTSMYLCASSQGQRATNEKLFFGSGTQLSVL.